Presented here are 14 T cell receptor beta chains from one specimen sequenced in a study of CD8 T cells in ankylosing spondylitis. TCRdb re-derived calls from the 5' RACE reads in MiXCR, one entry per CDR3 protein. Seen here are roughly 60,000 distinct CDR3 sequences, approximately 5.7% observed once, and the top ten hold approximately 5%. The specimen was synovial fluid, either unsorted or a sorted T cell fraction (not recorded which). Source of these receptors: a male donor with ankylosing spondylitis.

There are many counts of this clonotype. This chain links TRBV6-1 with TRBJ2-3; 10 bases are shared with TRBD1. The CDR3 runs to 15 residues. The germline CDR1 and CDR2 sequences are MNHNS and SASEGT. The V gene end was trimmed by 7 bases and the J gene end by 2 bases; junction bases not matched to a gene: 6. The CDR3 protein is CASNRDRGPTDTQYF. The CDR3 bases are TGTGCCAGCAATCGGGACAGGGGACCCACAGATACGCAGTATTTT.

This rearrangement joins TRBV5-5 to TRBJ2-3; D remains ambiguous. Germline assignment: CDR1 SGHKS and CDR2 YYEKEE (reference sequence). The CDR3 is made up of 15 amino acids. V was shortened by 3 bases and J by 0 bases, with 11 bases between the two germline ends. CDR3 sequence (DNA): TGTGCCAGCAGCTCCCGCCCAGATAGCACAGATACGCAGTATTTT. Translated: CASSSRPDSTDTQYF.

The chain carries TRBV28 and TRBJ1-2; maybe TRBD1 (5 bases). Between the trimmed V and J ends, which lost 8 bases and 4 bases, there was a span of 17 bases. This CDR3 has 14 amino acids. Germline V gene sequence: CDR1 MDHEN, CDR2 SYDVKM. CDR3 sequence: CASRSFGGSYGYTF. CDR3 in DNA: TGTGCCAGCCGAAGTTTTGGGGGAAGCTATGGCTACACCTTC.

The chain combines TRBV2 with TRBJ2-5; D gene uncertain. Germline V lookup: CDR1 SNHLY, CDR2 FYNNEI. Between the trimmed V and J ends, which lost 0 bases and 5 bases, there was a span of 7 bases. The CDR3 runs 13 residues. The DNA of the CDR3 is TGTGCCAGCAGTGAAGCCATGTTGGAGACCCAGTACTTC. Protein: CASSEAMLETQYF. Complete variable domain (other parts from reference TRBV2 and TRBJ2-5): EPEVTQTPSHQVTQMGQEVILRCVPISNHLYFYWYRQILGQKVEFLVSFYNNEISEKSEIFDDQFSVERPDGSNFTLKIRSTKLEDSAMYFCASSEAMLETQYFGPGTRLLVL.

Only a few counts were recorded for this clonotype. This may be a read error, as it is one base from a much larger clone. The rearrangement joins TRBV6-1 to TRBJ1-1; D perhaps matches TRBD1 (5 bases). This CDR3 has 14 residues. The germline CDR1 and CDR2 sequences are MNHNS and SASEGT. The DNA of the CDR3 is TGTGCCAGCAGCACGGACATATGGGGCACTGAAACTTTCTTT. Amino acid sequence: CASSTDIWGTETFF.

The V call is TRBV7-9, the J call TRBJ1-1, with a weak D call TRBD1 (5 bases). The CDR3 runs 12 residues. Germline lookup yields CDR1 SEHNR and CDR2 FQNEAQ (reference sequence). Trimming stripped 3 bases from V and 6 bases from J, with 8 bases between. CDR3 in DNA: TGTGCCAGCAGCTTCCAGGGTGCTGAAGCTTTCTTT. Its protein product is CASSFQGAEAFF.

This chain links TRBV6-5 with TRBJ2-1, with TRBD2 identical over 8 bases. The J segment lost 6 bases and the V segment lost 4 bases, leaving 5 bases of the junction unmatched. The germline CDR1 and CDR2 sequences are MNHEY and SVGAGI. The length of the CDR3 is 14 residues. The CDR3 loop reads CASSLQREFNEQFF. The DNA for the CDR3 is TGTGCCAGCAGTTTACAGCGGGAGTTCAATGAGCAGTTCTTC.

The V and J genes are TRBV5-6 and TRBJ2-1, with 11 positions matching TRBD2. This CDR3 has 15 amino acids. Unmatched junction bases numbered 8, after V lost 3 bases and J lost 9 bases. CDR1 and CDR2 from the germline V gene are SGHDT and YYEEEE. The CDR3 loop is CASSYVSGRAREQFF. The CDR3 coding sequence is TGTGCCAGCAGCTACGTTAGCGGGAGGGCCCGTGAGCAGTTCTTC.

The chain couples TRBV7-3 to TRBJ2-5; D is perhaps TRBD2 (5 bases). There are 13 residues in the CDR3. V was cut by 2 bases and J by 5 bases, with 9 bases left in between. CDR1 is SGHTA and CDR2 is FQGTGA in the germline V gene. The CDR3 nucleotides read TGTGCCAGCAGCTTAGGAGCGGTGGAGACCCAGTACTTC. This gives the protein CASSLGAVETQYF. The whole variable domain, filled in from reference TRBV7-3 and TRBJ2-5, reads GAGVSQTPSNKVTEKGKYVELRCDPISGHTALYWYRQSLGQGPEFLIYFQGTGAADDSGLPNDRFFAVRPEGSVSTLKIQRTERGDSAVYLCASSLGAVETQYFGPGTRLLVL.

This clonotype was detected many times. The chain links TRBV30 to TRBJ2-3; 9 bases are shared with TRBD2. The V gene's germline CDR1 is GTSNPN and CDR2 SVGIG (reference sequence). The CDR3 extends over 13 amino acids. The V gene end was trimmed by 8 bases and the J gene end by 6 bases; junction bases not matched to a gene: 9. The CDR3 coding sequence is TGTGCCGTATTTAGCGGGAGTCGGGATACGCAGTATTTT. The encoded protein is CAVFSGSRDTQYF.

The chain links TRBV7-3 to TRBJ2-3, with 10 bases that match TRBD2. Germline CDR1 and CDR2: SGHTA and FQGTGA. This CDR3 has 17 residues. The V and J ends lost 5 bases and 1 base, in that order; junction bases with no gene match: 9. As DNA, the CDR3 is TGTGCCAGCAGCCCCGCTAGCGGGAGTACCGGCACAGATACGCAGTATTTT. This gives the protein CASSPASGSTGTDTQYF.

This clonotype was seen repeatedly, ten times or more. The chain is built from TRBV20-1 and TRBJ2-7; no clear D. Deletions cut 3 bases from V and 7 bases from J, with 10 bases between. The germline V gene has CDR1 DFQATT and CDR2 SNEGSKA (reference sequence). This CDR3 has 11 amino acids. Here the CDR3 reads CSASGPREQYF. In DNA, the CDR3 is TGCAGTGCTAGTGGGCCCAGGGAGCAGTACTTC.

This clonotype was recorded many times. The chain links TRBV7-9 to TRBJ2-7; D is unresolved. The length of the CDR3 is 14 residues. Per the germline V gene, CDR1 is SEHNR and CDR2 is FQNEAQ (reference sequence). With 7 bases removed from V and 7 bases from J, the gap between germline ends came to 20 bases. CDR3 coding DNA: TGTGCCAGCATCGGGCTAAGGTCGCCTACGGAGCAGTACTTC. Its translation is CASIGLRSPTEQYF.

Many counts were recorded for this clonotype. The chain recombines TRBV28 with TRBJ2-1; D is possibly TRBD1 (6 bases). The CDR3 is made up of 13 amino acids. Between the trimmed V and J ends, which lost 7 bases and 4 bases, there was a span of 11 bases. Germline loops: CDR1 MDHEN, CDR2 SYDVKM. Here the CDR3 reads CASNRGTYNEQFF. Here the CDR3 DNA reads TGTGCCAGCAACCGAGGGACATACAATGAGCAGTTCTTC.